This TCR beta chain was recorded in a study of cytomegalovirus exposure and HLA in healthy donors (dated by TCRdb to 2015 to 2018). About the investigation overall: An earlier analysis of roughly 500 of the donors reported more than 250 Gb of sequence data and 117 million unique TCR beta sequences from 150 million to 200 million T cells. Roughly 5 DR-DQ haplotypes were handled as single units for association and clustering because linkage in the cohort was strong. The study profiled the T cell repertoires of 550 to 700 subjects by immunosequencing and related them to cytomegalovirus serostatus. Roughly 300 gigabases of sequencing data and tens of millions of unique TCR sequences were included in an early release covering several hundred HLA-typed donors. Among the approximately 400 genotyped donors, 81% belonged to the genetic ancestry cluster associated with self-reported Caucasian donors. All discovery cohort repertoires had been generated using a single sequencing platform. Among around 400 genotyped donors of the cohort, an average of around 250,000 unique TCR beta nucleotide sequences was sequenced per donor, of which roughly 18% were non-productive. An earlier analysis of 587 of the donors applied high-throughput TCR beta sequencing to assess whether each TCR beta V gene segment acted as functional or pseudogenic. In a later analysis, previously published TCR beta repertoires from some 640 donors were re-analyzed and high-resolution HLA genotyping was added so that TCR occurrence patterns could be studied. To predict cytomegalovirus infection status, the study brought together high-throughput TCR immunosequencing, statistical association of individual TCRs with disease status, and machine learning. In addition to the first cohort of approximately 650 subjects, a separate validation cohort of under 150 different subjects was used. Donor age, sex, ethnicity and CMV serostatus were collected together with the repertoire data. In a later genetic analysis, genome-wide SNP genotypes for about three fifths of the 666 donors were used, and that subset was treated as a discovery cohort. The study aimed to test whether signatures of past pathogen exposure could be identified by cataloging public T cell receptors. Rather than using new phenotypic data, the later analysis identified candidate immune exposures from TCR beta sequences and from how often those sequences occurred across donors. HLA typing included class I and class II loci at four-digit resolution. Typing coverage varied by locus: roughly 620-640 donors for A, B, C, DRB1 and DQB1; roughly 500 for DQA1; 606 for DPA1; roughly 450 for DPB1. Summary of the overall study and its limitations: Some IMGT-functional V segments, including TRBV6-2 and TRBV6-3, could not be told apart with the 87-base-pair reads, so those segments were excluded. Most CMV-associated TCR beta chains appeared to be HLA-restricted in a later analysis, and the HLA associations seemed to be driven largely by CMV exposure. A later genetic analysis reported fewer N-insertions in productive TCRs among donors in an Asian-associated ancestry cluster than the approximately 700-donor mean. The study listed 164 TCR beta chains as associated with cytomegalovirus. The only immune exposure information available for the cohort was CMV serostatus. A further reported finding was that TCR beta sequences accurately predicted the HLA-A and HLA-B alleles for most subjects in the first cohort. In a later analysis, HLA-associated TCR beta chains showed more clonal expansion and lower generation probabilities than non-associated chains that were equally common. Because counts were too low, about 18 rarely observed V segments, including chromosome 9 orphons, were excluded from the earlier analysis of a few hundred of the donors. This cohort had only TCR beta chains sequenced, and the lack of alpha or paired-chain data limited which features could be detected. In a later analysis, 16,951 TCR beta sequences were associated with specific HLA alleles at a false discovery rate of 0.05. A later genetic analysis associated a missense DCLRE1C variant with V-gene and J-gene trimming of TCR beta chains, and an independent cohort replicated the association. Across donors, most TCR sequences were observed very rarely, whereas some public TCRs were present in many individuals. In a later analysis, the rate of TCR association differed among HLA loci, with DRB1 alleles having the most associated TCRs and HLA-C alleles having the fewest. Presence/absence analyses assumed roughly uniform sequencing depth across donors, an assumption that may not hold. In both the original and validation cohorts, the classifier was reported to diagnose cytomegalovirus status with high specificity and sensitivity. In an earlier analysis of some 550 of the donors, most TCR beta V segments were observed in productive rearrangements about 87% or about 30% of the time, broadly matching IMGT annotations. A later analysis reported that several top co-occurrence clusters appeared linked to parvovirus B19, influenza, CMV and Epstein-Barr virus. Linkage disequilibrium might explain the correlated functional status among segregating V segments, but an unknown experimental factor could not be excluded. A cluster of highly shared sequence variants was judged likely to represent a technical artifact of the sequencing pipeline. When HLA alleles, especially DR and DQ, strongly co-occurred, attributing TCR associations to individual alleles was difficult. According to the authors, the approach could potentially be generalized to other disease states and immunological phenotypes. A few of the identified cytomegalovirus-associated TCR beta chains were confirmed in vitro to be specific for cytomegalovirus antigens. Because HLA typing was unavailable for some donors at each locus, only the typed subset was used in association tests.

As concerns this clone: Which antigen it targets is not known. Within one base of it there is no much larger clone, and no base qualities were kept.

From a lookup of the germline V gene, CDR1 and CDR2 are SGHVS and FQNEAQ. V is cut back by 0 bases and J by 0 bases, with 1 base in the junction unmatched. The CDR3 starts with the cysteine, ends with the phenylalanine, and has 16 residues. Only CDR3 DNA remains: 48 bases, in frame from the first base. The cohort was made up of approximately 670 healthy bone marrow donors. At the time of sampling, every cohort member was nominally healthy, though immune exposures that went unrecorded were likely present. The donor tested CMV seronegative, placing the donor among the 350 or so seronegative members of the cohort. Each donor provided a peripheral blood sample, and peripheral blood mononuclear cells were used for TCR beta sequencing. The Qiagen DNeasy Blood Extraction Kit was used to extract genomic DNA from the blood cell samples. Receptor libraries were prepared by the immunoSEQ multiplex PCR assay. A mixture of 60 forward primers for TCR Vbeta segments and 13 reverse primers for TCR Jbeta segments was used in the multiplex PCR. The CDR3 region of rearranged TCR beta genes was amplified from genomic DNA by a multiplex PCR assay. The Illumina HiSeq System was used to sequence the amplified TCR beta libraries as 87-base-pair reads. The paper's data handling went like this. A later analysis tallied tens of millions of unique TCR beta chains across the 700 or so repertoires, and some 10 million of those chains were shared by two or more donors. Raw reads were error-corrected and collapsed into unique sequences by a nearest-neighbor algorithm in which closely related sequences were merged to remove PCR and sequencing errors. Alignment of CDR3 sequences to IMGT reference sequences was used to assign V, D and J gene segments. For a sequence to be retained, at least a six-nucleotide match to both a V gene segment and a J gene segment was required. Rearrangements were classified as productive when the CDR3 lacked stop codons and remained in frame with V and J, and all other rearrangements were classified as non-productive. CDR3 was defined according to IMGT convention as the region running from the second conserved V-encoded cysteine to the conserved J-encoded phenylalanine. The earlier analysis of 587 of the donors excluded sequences that lacked an unambiguous match to a single V gene segment. In an earlier analysis of a few hundred of the donors, V segments were called functional above 56.7% productive rearrangements and were called segregating when the between-donor standard deviation exceeded 5%. A statistical classification framework was developed to diagnose cytomegalovirus status using the catalog of TCR beta chain sequences. In a later analysis, V and J genes were assigned by comparing TCR nucleotide sequences against IMGT/GENE-DB human TR gene sequences. In a later analysis, CDR3 sequences and most-parsimonious VDJ recombination scenarios were assigned using the TCRdist pipeline. In a later analysis, each TCR beta chain was defined by its CDR3 amino acid sequence together with its V-gene family, and reads lacking a unique V-gene family were excluded. In a later analysis, 550 to 650 highly shared, low-generation-probability nucleotide sequences were removed to address suspected cross-contamination and a sequencing artifact. In a later analysis, a clonal expansion index was calculated for each public chain from normalized within-repertoire ranks of inferred template counts. In a later analysis, generation probabilities were computed using a VDJ recombination model fitted to out-of-frame rearrangements, and the results were checked against IGoR. Hypergeometric tests were used in a later analysis to score TCR-TCR, TCR-HLA and TCR-CMV co-occurrence, with a repertoire-size bias correction applied to the TCR pairs. In a later analysis, false discovery rates were estimated by permuting HLA or CMV assignments 20 times. In a later analysis, co-occurring TCRs were grouped with DBSCAN, and TCRdist sequence similarity was added when clustering was performed within HLA-allele-positive subsets. Repertoires with fewer than 30,000 or more than 120,000 public chains, plus five repertoires with anomalous nucleotide sharing, were excluded from co-occurrence clustering. What TCRdb holds here is the immuneACCESS table cut down to in-frame rearrangements. Part of the clones is not present; checked against another copy, under half of the missing clones reflect an unresolved V gene, and the others are unexplained. The D gene and trimming were derived from the DNA, and the V and J assignments and clone size from that table. Here the sample has 150,000 to 200,000 clones; around 85% occur a single time. The ten largest clones represent about 4.5% of the sample.

Specimen: PBMCs. The TCR sequence derives from a man in his forties in good health and CMV-seronegative. The rearrangement combines TRBV7-8 with TRBJ2-2; 7 bases in between match TRBD2. The CDR3 loop reads CASSLAAGANTGELFF. The nucleotide sequence reads as follows: TGTGCCAGCAGCTTAGCGGCGGGGGCGAACACCGGGGAGCTGTTTTTT.